Presented here are 14 T cell receptor beta chains from one specimen sequenced in a study of blood T cells in healthy people across ages. Next came a second PCR, run for about 6 to 11 cycles, which used a sample-barcoded 5' primer along with a J-beta primer mix. One entry per CDR3 protein results from TCRdb running MiXCR on the 5' RACE reads. This sample has more than 1,400,000 distinct CDR3 sequences; roughly 40% occur once, and the top ten carry 7% to 9%. Sequenced material: blood. Receptor source: a woman aged 18-29 years in good health.

This sequence joins TRBV27 and TRBJ1-2, with D uncertain. CDR3 size: 18 residues. V lost 5 bases to trimming and J lost 0 bases, with 22 bases between them. Germline lookup yields CDR1 MNHEY and CDR2 SMNVEV (reference sequence). CDR3 in DNA: TGTGCCAGCAGTCCAACGCTCCCGGCCGGCACTACTAACTATGGCTACACCTTC. Protein sequence: CASSPTLPAGTTNYGYTF.

This sequence joins TRBV5-1 and TRBJ2-5; 9 bases align to TRBD1. The germline CDR1 and CDR2 sequences are SGHRS and YFSETQ. The J segment lost 3 bases and the V segment lost 4 bases, leaving 7 bases of the junction unmatched. The CDR3 length is 15 residues. The chain's CDR3 is CASSLHRGHEETQYF. CDR3 DNA: TGCGCCAGCAGCCTACACAGGGGGCATGAAGAGACCCAGTACTTC. Full variable domain (outside the CDR3, taken from reference TRBV5-1 and TRBJ2-5): KAGVTQTPRYLIKTRGQQVTLSCSPISGHRSVSWYQQTPGQGLQFLFEYFSETQRNKGNFPGRFSGRQFSNSRSEMNVSTLELGDSALYLCASSLHRGHEETQYFGPGTRLLVL.

This chain links TRBV12-5 with TRBJ1-5; 7 nucleotides agree with TRBD1. The V and J ends lost 7 bases and 6 bases, in that order; junction bases with no gene match: 9. Germline loops: CDR1 LGHNT, CDR2 FRNRAP. This CDR3 has 14 amino acids. The DNA for the CDR3 is TGTGCTAGTGCCGGGGGACAGCCTTTTCAGCCCCAGCATTTT. It codes for CASAGGQPFQPQHF.

This clonotype has only a few counts. The rearrangement joins TRBV4-1 to TRBJ2-1; 10 nucleotides align to TRBD2. The CDR3 runs to 15 residues. The V gene's germline CDR1 is MGHRA and CDR2 YSYEKL. V was clipped by 0 bases and J by 7 bases; unmatched bases: 3. The CDR3 region has the DNA TGCGCCAGCAGCCAAGATGGGACTAGCGTTAATGAGCAGTTCTTC. Protein product: CASSQDGTSVNEQFF.

This clonotype was detected only a few times. The rearrangement uses TRBV7-9 and TRBJ1-2; TRBD1 matches at 12 bases. The CDR3 sequence is 15 residues long. Germline V gives CDR1 SEHNR, CDR2 FQNEAQ (reference sequence). Trimming cost V 4 bases and J 8 bases; bases outside gene matches: 8. CDR3 sequence: CASSSRGQGALGYTF. The CDR3, as DNA: TGTGCCAGCAGCTCACGGGGACAGGGGGCGCTGGGCTACACCTTC.

This clonotype was picked up one time. The chain couples TRBV24-1 to TRBJ2-7, with a weak D call TRBD2 (5 bases). This CDR3 has 11 amino acids. Per the germline V gene, CDR1 is KGHDR and CDR2 is SFDVKD. V lost 6 bases to trimming and J lost 5 bases, with 7 bases between them. Here the CDR3 reads CATSYGDEQYF. DNA for the CDR3: TGTGCCACCAGTTACGGGGACGAGCAGTACTTC.

V usage is TRBV7-2 and J usage is TRBJ2-7; TRBD1 matches 10 bases. The junction had 10 bases not matched to a gene; V was cut back by 1 base and J by 7 bases. The length of the CDR3 is 16 residues. Germline V CDR1 and CDR2: SGHTA, FQGNSA. CDR3 sequence reads: CASSLVFGTGEREQYF. CDR3 DNA: TGTGCCAGCAGCTTAGTGTTCGGGACAGGGGAGAGGGAGCAGTACTTC.

The J gene is TRBJ1-1, the V gene TRBV7-9; 8 bases are a match to TRBD1. V shed 6 bases and J 0 bases; nucleotides not matched to a gene: 9. Germline values: CDR1 SEHNR, CDR2 FQNEAQ (reference sequence). The CDR3 contains 16 residues. CDR3: CASRPGGSFMNTEAFF. The CDR3 nucleotides read TGTGCCAGCAGGCCAGGGGGCAGTTTTATGAACACTGAAGCTTTCTTT.

J is TRBJ1-2 and V is TRBV3-1, with D uncertain. The CDR3 totals 15 residues. Germline V gene lookup returns CDR1 LGHDT and CDR2 YNNKEL (reference sequence). The ends were cut back, 0 bases at V and 4 bases at J, with 12 bases in the middle. The CDR3 DNA reads as TGTGCCAGCAGCCAAGATCGGATGGAGTTCTATGGCTACACCTTC. This gives the protein CASSQDRMEFYGYTF. Variable domain in full (rest from reference TRBV3-1 and TRBJ1-2): DTAVSQTPKYLVTQMGNDKSIKCEQNLGHDTMYWYKQDSKKFLKIMFSYNNKELIINETVPNRFSPKSPDKAHLNLHINSLELGDSAVYFCASSQDRMEFYGYTFGSGTRLTVV.

The chain uses TRBV7-9 and TRBJ2-1; 11 bases match TRBD1. The J segment lost 1 base and the V segment lost 1 base, leaving 9 bases of the junction unmatched. Germline V CDR1 and CDR2: SEHNR, FQNEAQ (reference sequence). This CDR3 spans 19 amino acids. The CDR3 DNA sequence: TGTGCCAGCAGCTTAGGGGGACAGGGGGGTATGAGGTCCTACAATGAGCAGTTCTTC. This encodes CASSLGGQGGMRSYNEQFF.

V usage is TRBV29-1 and J usage is TRBJ2-1; D gene ambiguous. CDR1 SQVTM and CDR2 ANQGSEA come from the germline V gene. Trimming took 7 bases from V and 13 from J, leaving 17 bases between them. CDR3 length: 11 residues. DNA of the CDR3: TGCAGCGGACATGGAATGGGTATCCAGTTCTTC. This encodes CSGHGMGIQFF.

Only a few counts were recorded for this clonotype. The chain is built from TRBV12-3 or TRBV12-4 and TRBJ1-2; perhaps TRBD1 as D (5 bases). The CDR3 loop spans 15 amino acids. The V gene lost 6 bases and the J gene lost 4 bases, with 18 bases spanning the gap. This CDR3 reads CASREAGTDIYGYTF. The CDR3 DNA reads as TGTGCCAGCAGGGAGGCCGGGACGGATATCTATGGCTACACCTTC.

This clonotype was seen only a few times. The genes are TRBV7-9 and TRBJ2-4, with TRBD1 identical over 7 bases. The germline CDR1 and CDR2 sequences are SEHNR and FQNEAQ (reference sequence). This CDR3 spans 15 amino acids. V lost 1 base, J lost 7 bases, and 7 bases stayed unmatched. The chain's CDR3 is CASSLEGARGNIQYF. DNA of the CDR3: TGTGCCAGCAGCTTAGAGGGGGCAAGGGGCAACATTCAGTACTTC.

The genes are TRBV5-1 and TRBJ2-2; 7 bases match TRBD1. CDR1 SGHRS and CDR2 YFSETQ come from the germline V gene. The CDR3 contains 14 residues. Trimming at V came to 2 bases and at J to 6 bases, leaving 4 bases not matched to a gene. The CDR3 sequence is CASSFSQGAGELFF. CDR3 DNA: TGCGCCAGCAGCTTTTCCCAGGGGGCCGGGGAGCTGTTTTTT.